The subject of this entry is one T cell receptor (beta chain). The target antigen is unknown. These data are taken from a study of PD-1 blockade in classical Hodgkin lymphoma. TCRdb keeps only in-frame clones here, not all; method: immunoSEQ multiplex PCR. The sample lists around 150,000 clones, approximately 80% occurring once. The study's findings and limits: Complete responders' diversity at baseline resembled that of newly diagnosed patients. According to reports, newly diagnosed patients had lower baseline TCR diversity than healthy donors, and relapsed/refractory patients had lower baseline TCR diversity still.

Looked up from germline, CDR1 is GTSNPN and CDR2 is SVGIG (reference sequence). V shed 0 bases and J 2 bases; nucleotides not matched to a gene: 9. CDR3 length: 16 residues. Every patient had relapsed following autologous stem cell transplantation, and cohorts differed in brentuximab vedotin exposure. This specimen was peripheral blood mononuclear cells (PBMCs), taken before the second cycle of nivolumab. The clonotype originates from a human donor with classical Hodgkin lymphoma. The V call is TRBV30, the J call TRBJ2-7, with 8 bases aligning to TRBD1. The CDR3 DNA follows: TGTGCCTGGAGTGTTTGGGGACAGGCCAGAACCTACGAGCAGTACTTC. It translates to CAWSVWGQARTYEQYF.